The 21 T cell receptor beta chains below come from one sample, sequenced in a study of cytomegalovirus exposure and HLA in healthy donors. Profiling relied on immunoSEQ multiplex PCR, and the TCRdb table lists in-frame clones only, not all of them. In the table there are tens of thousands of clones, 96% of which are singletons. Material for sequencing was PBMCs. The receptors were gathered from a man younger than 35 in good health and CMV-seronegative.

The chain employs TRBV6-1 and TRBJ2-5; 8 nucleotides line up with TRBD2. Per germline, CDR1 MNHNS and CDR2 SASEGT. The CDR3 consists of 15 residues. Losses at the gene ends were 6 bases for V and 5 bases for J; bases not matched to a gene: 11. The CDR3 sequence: CASSAGTSGLETQYF. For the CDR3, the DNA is TGTGCCAGCAGCGCCGGGACTAGTGGTTTGGAGACCCAGTACTTC.

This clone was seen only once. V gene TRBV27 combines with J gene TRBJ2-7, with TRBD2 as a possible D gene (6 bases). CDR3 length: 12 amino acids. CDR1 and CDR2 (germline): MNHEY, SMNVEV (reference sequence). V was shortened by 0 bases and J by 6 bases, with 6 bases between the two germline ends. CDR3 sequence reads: CASSLSGGEQYF. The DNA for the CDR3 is TGTGCCAGCAGTTTATCCGGGGGCGAGCAGTACTTC.

The CDR3 bases are TGTGCCAGCAGCCCCGGGACTAGCAGGAGCTCCTACGAGCAGTACTTC. Translating it yields CASSPGTSRSSYEQYF. V gene TRBV7-9 combines with J gene TRBJ2-7; TRBD2 matches 9 bases. V dropped 5 bases and J dropped 0; count of bases not matched to a gene: 8. This CDR3 has 16 residues. The germline V gene encodes CDR1 SEHNR and CDR2 FQNEAQ (reference sequence).

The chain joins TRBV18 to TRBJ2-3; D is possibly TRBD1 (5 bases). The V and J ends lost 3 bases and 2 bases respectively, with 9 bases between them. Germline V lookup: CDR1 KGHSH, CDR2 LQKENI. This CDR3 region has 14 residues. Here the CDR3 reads CASSPLDNTDTQYF. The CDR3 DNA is TGTGCCAGCTCACCTTTGGACAACACAGATACGCAGTATTTT.

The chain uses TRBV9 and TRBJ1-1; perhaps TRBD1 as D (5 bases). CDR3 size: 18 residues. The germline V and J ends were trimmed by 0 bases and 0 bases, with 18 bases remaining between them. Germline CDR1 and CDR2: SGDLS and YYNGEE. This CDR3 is CASSVAGTGGVVNTEAFF. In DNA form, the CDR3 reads TGTGCCAGCAGCGTAGCTGGTACGGGGGGAGTGGTGAACACTGAAGCTTTCTTT.

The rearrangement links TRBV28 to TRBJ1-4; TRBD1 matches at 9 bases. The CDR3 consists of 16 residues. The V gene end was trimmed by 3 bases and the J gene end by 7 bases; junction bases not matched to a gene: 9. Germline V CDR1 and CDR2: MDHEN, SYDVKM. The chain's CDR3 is CASSLIPGQGPEKLFF. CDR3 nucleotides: TGTGCCAGCAGTTTGATCCCGGGACAGGGCCCTGAAAAACTGTTTTTT.

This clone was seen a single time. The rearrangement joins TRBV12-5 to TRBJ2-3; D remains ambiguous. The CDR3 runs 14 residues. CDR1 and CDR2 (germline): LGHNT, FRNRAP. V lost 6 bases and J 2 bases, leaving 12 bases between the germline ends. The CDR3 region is CASGPDFFTDTQYF. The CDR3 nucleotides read TGTGCTAGTGGGCCAGACTTCTTCACAGATACGCAGTATTTT.

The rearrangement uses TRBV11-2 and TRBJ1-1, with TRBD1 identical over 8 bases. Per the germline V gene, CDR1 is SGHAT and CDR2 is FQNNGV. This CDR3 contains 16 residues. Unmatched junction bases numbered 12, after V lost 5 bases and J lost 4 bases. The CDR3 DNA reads TGTGCCAGCAGCCCCCGACGGACAGGGAGAAGCACTGAAGCTTTCTTT. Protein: CASSPRRTGRSTEAFF.

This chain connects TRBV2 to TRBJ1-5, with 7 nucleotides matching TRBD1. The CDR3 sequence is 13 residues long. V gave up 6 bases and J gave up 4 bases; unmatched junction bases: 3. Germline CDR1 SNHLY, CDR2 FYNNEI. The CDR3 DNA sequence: TGTGCCAGCAGGGGACAGACAAATCAGCCCCAGCATTTT. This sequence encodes CASRGQTNQPQHF.

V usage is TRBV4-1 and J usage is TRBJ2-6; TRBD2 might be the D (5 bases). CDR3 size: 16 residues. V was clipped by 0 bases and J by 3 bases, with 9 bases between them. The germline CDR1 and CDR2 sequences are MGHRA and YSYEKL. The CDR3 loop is CASSQDGNDGANVLTF. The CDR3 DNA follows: TGCGCCAGCAGCCAAGACGGGAACGATGGGGCCAACGTCCTGACTTTC.

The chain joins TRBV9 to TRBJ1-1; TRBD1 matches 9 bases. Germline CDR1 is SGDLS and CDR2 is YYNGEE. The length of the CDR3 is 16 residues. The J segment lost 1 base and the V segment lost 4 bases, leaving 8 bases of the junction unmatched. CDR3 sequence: CASSKGQGTGNTEAFF. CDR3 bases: TGTGCCAGCAGCAAGGGACAGGGTACTGGGAACACTGAAGCTTTCTTT.

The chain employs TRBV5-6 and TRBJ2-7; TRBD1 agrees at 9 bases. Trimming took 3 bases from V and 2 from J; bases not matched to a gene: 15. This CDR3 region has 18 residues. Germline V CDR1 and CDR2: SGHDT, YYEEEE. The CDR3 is CASSSRDRAQELPYEQYF. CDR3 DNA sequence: TGTGCCAGCAGCTCCCGGGACAGGGCCCAAGAACTCCCCTACGAGCAGTACTTC.

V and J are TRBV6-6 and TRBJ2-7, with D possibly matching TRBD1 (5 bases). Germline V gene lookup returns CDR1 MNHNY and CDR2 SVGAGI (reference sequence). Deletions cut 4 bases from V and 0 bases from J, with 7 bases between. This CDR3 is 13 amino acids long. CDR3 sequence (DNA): TGTGCCAGCAGTTGGCAGGGCTCCTACGAGCAGTACTTC. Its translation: CASSWQGSYEQYF.

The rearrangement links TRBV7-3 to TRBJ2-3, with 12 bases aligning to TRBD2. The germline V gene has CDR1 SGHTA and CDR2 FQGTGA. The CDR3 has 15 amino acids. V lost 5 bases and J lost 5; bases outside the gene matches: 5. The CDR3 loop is CASSRLAGDEDTQYF. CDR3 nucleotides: TGTGCCAGCAGCCGACTAGCGGGAGATGAAGATACGCAGTATTTT. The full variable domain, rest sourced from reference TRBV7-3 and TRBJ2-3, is GAGVSQTPSNKVTEKGKYVELRCDPISGHTALYWYRQSLGQGPEFLIYFQGTGAADDSGLPNDRFFAVRPEGSVSTLKIQRTERGDSAVYLCASSRLAGDEDTQYFGPGTRLTVL.

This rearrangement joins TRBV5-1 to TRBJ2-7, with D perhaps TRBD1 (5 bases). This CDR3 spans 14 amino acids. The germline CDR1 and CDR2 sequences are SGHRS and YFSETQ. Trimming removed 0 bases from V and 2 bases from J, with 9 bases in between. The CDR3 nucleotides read TGCGCCAGCAGCTTGGACGAAGGGGCCTACGAGCAGTACTTC. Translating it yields CASSLDEGAYEQYF.

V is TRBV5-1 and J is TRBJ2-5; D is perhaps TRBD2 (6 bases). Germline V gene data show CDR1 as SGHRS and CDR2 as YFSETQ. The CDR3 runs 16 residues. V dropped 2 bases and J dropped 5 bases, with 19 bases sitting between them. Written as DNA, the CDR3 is TGCGCCAGCAGCTTCGCCACCGGGGGTGAAAGGGAGACCCAGTACTTC. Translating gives CASSFATGGERETQYF.

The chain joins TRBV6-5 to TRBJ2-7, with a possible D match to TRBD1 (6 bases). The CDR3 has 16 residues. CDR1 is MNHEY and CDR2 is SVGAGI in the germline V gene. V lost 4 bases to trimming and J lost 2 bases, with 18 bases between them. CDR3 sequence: CASSSAGRGFPYEQYF. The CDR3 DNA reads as TGTGCCAGCAGTTCGGCGGGCAGGGGCTTCCCCTACGAGCAGTACTTC.

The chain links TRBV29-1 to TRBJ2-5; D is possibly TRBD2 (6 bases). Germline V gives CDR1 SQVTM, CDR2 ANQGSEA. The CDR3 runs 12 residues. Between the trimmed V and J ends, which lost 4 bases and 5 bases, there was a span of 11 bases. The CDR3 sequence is CSVGRERETQYF. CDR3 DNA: TGCAGCGTTGGGAGGGAGAGGGAGACCCAGTACTTC.

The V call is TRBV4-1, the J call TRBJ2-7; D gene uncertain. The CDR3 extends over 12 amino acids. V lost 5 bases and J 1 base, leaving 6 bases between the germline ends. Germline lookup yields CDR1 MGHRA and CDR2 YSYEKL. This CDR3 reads CASSSVSYEQYF. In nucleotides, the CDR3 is TGCGCCAGCAGCTCCGTGTCCTACGAGCAGTACTTC.

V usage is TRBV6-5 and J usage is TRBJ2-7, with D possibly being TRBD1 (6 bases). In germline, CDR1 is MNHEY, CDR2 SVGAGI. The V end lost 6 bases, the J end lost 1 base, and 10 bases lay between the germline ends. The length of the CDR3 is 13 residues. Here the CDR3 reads CASRKTGSYEQYF. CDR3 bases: TGTGCCAGCAGGAAAACAGGGTCCTACGAGCAGTACTTC.

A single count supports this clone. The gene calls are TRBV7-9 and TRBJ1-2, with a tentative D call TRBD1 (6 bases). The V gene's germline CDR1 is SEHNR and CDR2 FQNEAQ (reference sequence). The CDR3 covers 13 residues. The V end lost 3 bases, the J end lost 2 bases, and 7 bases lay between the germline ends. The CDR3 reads CASSFRGNYGYTF. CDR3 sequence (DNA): TGTGCCAGCAGCTTCAGGGGAAACTATGGCTACACCTTC.